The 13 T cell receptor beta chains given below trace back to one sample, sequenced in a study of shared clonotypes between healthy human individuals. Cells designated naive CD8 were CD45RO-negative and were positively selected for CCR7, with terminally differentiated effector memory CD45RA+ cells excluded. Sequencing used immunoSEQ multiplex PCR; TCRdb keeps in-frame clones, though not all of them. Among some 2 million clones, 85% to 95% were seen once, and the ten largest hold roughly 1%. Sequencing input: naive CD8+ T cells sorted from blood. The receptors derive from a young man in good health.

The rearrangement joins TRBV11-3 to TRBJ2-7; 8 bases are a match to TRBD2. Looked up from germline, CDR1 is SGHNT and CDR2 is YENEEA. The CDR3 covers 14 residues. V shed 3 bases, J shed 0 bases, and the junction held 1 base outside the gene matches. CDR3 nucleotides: TGTGCCAGCAGCTTTAGCGGGACCTCCTACGAGCAGTACTTC. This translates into CASSFSGTSYEQYF.

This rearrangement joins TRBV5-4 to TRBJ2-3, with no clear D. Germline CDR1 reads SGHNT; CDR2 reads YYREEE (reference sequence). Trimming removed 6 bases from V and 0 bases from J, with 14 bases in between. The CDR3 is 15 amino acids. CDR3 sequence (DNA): TGTGCCAGCACCTCCGGGCTGGGGAGCACAGATACGCAGTATTTT. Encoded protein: CASTSGLGSTDTQYF.

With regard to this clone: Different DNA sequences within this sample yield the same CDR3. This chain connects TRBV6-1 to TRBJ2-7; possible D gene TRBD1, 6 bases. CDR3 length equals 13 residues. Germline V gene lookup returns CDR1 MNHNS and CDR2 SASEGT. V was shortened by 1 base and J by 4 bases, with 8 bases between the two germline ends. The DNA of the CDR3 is TGTGCCAGCAGTGAAGGACAGGTATACGAGCAGTACTTC. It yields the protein CASSEGQVYEQYF.

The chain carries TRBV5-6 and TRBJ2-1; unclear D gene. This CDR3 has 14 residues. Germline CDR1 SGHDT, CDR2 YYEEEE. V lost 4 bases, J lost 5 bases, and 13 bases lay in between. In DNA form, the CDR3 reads TGTGCCAGCAGCCACGCCCCCCTCGACAATGAGCAGTTCTTC. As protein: CASSHAPLDNEQFF.

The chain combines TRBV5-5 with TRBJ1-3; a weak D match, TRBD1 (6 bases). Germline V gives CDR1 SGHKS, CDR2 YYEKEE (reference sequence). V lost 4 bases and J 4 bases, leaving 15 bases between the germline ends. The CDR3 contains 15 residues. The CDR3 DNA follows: TGTGCCAGCAGCCCGTACACAGGGAAAGGAAACACCATATATTTT. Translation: CASSPYTGKGNTIYF.

DNA for the CDR3: TGTGCCAGCACTAAGGACATTCAAGCAACTAATGAAAAACTGTTTTTT. The encoded protein is CASTKDIQATNEKLFF. V is TRBV2 and J is TRBJ1-4, with D possibly TRBD1 on 5 matching bases. V was trimmed by 7 bases and J by 0 bases, leaving 15 bases between them. The germline V gene has CDR1 SNHLY and CDR2 FYNNEI. CDR3 length: 16 residues. Together with reference TRBV2 and TRBJ1-4, the CDR3 gives the full variable domain: EPEVTQTPSHQVTQMGQEVILRCVPISNHLYFYWYRQILGQKVEFLVSFYNNEISEKSEIFDDQFSVERPDGSNFTLKIRSTKLEDSAMYFCASTKDIQATNEKLFFGSGTQLSVL.

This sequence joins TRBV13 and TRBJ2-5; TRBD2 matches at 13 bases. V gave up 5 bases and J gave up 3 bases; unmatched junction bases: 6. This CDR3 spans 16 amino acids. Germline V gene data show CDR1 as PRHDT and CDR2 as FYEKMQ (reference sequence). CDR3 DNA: TGTGCCAGCAGCCACACTAGCGGGGGGGCAAAAGAGACCCAGTACTTC. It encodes CASSHTSGGAKETQYF.

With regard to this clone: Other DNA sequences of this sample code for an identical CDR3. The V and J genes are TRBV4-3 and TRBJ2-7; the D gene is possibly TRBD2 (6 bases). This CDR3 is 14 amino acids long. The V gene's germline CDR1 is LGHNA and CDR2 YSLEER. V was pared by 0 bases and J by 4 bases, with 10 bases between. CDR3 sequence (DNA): TGCGCCAGCAGCCAAGAGAGGAGCGGGTACGAGCAGTACTTC. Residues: CASSQERSGYEQYF.

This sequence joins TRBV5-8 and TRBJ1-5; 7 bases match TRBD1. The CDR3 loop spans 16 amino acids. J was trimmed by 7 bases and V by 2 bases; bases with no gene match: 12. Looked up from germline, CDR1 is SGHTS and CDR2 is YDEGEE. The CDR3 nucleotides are TGTGCCAGCAGCTTCAGACACAGGGGACTCTCACAGCCCCAGCATTTT. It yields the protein CASSFRHRGLSQPQHF. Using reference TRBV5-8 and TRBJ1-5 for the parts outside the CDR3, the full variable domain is EAGVTQSPTHLIKTRGQQATLRCSPISGHTSVYWYQQALGLGLQFLLWYDEGEERNRGNFPPRFSGRQFPNYSSELNVNALELEDSALYLCASSFRHRGLSQPQHFGDGTRLSIL.

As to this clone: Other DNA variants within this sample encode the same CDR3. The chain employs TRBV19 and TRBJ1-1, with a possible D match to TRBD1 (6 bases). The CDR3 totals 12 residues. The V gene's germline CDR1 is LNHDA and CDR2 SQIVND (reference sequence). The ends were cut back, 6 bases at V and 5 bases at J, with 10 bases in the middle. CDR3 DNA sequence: TGTGCCAGTAGAGGGGGTGGGACTGAAGCTTTCTTT. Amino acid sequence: CASRGGGTEAFF. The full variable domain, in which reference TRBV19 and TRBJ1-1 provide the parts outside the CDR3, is DGGITQSPKYLFRKEGQNVTLSCEQNLNHDAMYWYRQDPGQGLRLIYYSQIVNDFQKGDIAEGYSVSREKKESFPLTVTSAQKNPTAFYLCASRGGGTEAFFGQGTRLTVV.

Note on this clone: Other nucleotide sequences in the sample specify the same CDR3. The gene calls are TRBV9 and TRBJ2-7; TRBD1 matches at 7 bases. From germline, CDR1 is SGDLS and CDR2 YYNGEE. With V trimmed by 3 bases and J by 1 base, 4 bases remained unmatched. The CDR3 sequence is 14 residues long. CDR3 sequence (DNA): TGTGCCAGCAGCGGCCGGGACAGTTCCTACGAGCAGTACTTC. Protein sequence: CASSGRDSSYEQYF.

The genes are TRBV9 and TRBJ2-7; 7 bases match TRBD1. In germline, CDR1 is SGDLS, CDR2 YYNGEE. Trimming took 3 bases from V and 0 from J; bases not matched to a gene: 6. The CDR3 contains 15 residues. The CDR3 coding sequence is TGTGCCAGCAGCGACGGACAGGATAGCTCCTACGAGCAGTACTTC. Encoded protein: CASSDGQDSSYEQYF.

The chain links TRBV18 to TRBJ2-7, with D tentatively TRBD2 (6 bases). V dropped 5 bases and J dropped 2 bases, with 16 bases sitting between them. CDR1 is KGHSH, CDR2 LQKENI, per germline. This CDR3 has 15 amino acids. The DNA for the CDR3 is TGTGCCAGCTCATCTCCGGGACTTCAAACCTACGAGCAGTACTTC. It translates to CASSSPGLQTYEQYF. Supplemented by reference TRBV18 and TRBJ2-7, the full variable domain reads NAGVMQNPRHLVRRRGQEARLRCSPMKGHSHVYWYRQLPEEGLKFMVYLQKENIIDESGMPKERFSAEFPKEGPSILRIQQVVRGDSAAYFCASSSPGLQTYEQYFGPGTRLTVT.